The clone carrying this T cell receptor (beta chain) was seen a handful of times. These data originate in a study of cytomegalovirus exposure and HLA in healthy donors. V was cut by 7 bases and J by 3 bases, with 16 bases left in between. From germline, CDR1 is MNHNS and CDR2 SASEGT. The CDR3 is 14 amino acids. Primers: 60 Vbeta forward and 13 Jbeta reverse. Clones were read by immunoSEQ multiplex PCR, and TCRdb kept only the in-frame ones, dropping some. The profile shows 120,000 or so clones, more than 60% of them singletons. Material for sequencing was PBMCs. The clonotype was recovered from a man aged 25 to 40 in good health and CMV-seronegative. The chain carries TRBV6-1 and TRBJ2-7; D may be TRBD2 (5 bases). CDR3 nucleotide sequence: TGTGCCAGCATGCGGGCTGTCTCAAGCTACGAGCAGTACTTC. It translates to CASMRAVSSYEQYF.